The present entry profiles one T cell receptor (beta chain) with its context. The antigen is unknown. This sample was included in a study of T cells after yellow fever vaccination. Turning to the study itself: It was SMART-Seq v4 Ultra Low Input that prepared the fractions with low cell numbers. Points from the study as a whole: Post-booster repertoires again held most primary-vaccination clones (just under 97% CD4, around 90% CD8). Shared CD4/CD8 clonotypes were a small share, likely from convergent recombination.

5'RACE template switching generated TCR cDNA, adding a universal primer site and UMIs. One entry per CDR3 protein, called by TCRdb with MiXCR from the 5' RACE reads. The table has roughly 250,000 distinct CDR3 sequences, 10% to 15% seen once; the top ten hold roughly 0.5%. Germline V gene lookup returns CDR1 SGHNT and CDR2 YYREEE (reference sequence). V shed 5 bases and J shed 7 bases, with 16 bases lying between them. This CDR3 has 13 amino acids. The input for sequencing was CD4+ T cells sorted from PBMCs, taken 45 days after the yellow fever booster vaccination. The sequence was obtained from a young man who received the YFV17D yellow fever vaccine. This chain links TRBV5-4 with TRBJ2-7; TRBD1 might be the D (5 bases). CDR3 DNA: TGTGCCAGCAGATCAGCCAGGGTTGGGGAGCAGTACTTC. Its translation is CASRSARVGEQYF.